The rows below give T cell receptor beta chains drawn from one sample of a study of patients and donors after allogeneic stem cell transplantation. TCRdb analysed the RT-PCR reads with MiXCR anew, one entry per CDR3 protein. The sample has some 60,000 distinct CDR3 sequences; 13% are singletons. The sequenced sample was blood, either unsorted or a sorted T cell fraction (not recorded which). All receptors derive from a human donor who was either an allogeneic HSCT recipient or a stem cell or donor lymphocyte infusion donor (not recorded which). It is not recorded whose cells these are; they may come from a transplant donor. CDR3s include the opening cysteine and the closing phenylalanine or tryptophan. A D gene is named only where the DNA matches it firmly. Where a row states a size, it is once, few, many or the class of an expanded clone; other rows omit it.

clone_size	v_call	d_call	j_call	cdr3_nt	cdr3_aa
NA	TRBV10-3	NA	TRBJ2-2	TGTGCCATCAGTGAGTCGAGAGGGGGAGGTTCAACGAACACCGGGGAGCTGTTTTTT	CAISESRGGGSTNTGELFF
NA	TRBV20-1	TRBD2	TRBJ2-1	TGCAGTGCTAGGGGGGAGTTTTTAGGGACTAGCGTTAACAATGAGCAGTTCTTC	CSARGEFLGTSVNNEQFF
NA	TRBV29-1	TRBD2	TRBJ2-7	TGCAGCGTTTGGACTAGCGGGAGTTCCTACGAGCAGTACTTC	CSVWTSGSSYEQYF
NA	TRBV24-1	TRBD1	TRBJ2-7	TGTGCCACCAGTGATCCCTACCAGAGGGACAGTAATTATCCCTACGAGCAGTACTTC	CATSDPYQRDSNYPYEQYF
many	TRBV29-1	NA	TRBJ1-4	TGCAGCGGATGCTCGGGCCGGAAACTGTTTTTT	CSGCSGRKLFF
few	TRBV5-6	TRBD1	TRBJ2-1	TGTGCCAGCAGCTTAGGACAGGCGAGGGGAAACAATGAGCAGTTCTTC	CASSLGQARGNNEQFF
NA	TRBV3-1	NA	TRBJ2-3	TGTGCCAGCAGCCAACCCCCGCGACAGGTTCCATCAGATACGCAGTATTTT	CASSQPPRQVPSDTQYF
many	TRBV6-5	TRBD1	TRBJ1-6	TGTGCCAGCAGTTACTCGGGAGGGGGCAGTTCACCCCTCCACTTT	CASSYSGGGSSPLHF
NA	TRBV3-1	TRBD2	TRBJ2-1	TGTGCCAGCAGCCAACTTAGCGGGTCACCGCCGATCTTC	CASSQLSGSPPIF
NA	TRBV7-9	TRBD2	TRBJ2-5	TGTGCCGGAGAATTAGCGGGAGGGCCGAATCATCAAGAGACCCAGTACTTC	CAGELAGGPNHQETQYF